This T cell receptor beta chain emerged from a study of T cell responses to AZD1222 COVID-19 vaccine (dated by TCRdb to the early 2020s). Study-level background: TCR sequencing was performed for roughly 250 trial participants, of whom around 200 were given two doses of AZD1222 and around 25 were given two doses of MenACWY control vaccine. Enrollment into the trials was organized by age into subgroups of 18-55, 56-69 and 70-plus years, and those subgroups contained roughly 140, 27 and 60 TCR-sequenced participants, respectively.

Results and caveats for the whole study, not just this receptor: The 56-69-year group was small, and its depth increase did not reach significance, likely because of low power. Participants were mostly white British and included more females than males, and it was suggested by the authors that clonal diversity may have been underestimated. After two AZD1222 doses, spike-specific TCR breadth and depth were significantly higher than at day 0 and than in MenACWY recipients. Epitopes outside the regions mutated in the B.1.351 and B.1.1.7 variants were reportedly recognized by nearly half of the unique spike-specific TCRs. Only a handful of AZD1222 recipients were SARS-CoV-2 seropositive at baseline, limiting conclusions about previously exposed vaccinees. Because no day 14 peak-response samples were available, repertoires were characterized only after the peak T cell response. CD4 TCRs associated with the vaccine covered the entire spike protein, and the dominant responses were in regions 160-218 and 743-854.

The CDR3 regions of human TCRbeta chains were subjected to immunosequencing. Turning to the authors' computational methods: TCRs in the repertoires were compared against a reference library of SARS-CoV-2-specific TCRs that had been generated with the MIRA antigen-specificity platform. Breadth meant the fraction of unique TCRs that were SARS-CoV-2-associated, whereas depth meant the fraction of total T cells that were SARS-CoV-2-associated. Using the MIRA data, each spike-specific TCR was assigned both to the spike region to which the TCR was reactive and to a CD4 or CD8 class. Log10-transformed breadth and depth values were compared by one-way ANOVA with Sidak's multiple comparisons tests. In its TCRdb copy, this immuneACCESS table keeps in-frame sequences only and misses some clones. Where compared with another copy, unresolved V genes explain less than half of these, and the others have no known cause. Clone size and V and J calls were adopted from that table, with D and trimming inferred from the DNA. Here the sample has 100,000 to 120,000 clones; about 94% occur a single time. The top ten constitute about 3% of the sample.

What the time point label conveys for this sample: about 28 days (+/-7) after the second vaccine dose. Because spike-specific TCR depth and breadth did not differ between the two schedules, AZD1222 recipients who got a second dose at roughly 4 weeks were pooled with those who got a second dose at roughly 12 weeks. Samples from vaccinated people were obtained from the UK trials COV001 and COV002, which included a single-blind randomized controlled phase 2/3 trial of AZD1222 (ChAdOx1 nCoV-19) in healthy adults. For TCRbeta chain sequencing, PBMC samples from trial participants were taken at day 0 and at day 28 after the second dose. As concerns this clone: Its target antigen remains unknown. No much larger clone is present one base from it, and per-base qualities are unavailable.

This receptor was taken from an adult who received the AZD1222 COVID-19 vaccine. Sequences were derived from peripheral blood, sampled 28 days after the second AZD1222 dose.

The nucleotides are TGTGCCAGCAGTTTGTTGGCTGAAGCTTTCTTT. This sequence encodes CASSLLAEAFF. This chain joins TRBV6-6 to TRBJ1-1, with the D segment identity uncertain. Trimming takes 4 bases from V and 6 bases from J, and the germline ends sit 6 bases apart. The germline V gene (reference sequence) gives CDR1 as MNHNY and CDR2 as SVGAGI. The CDR3 spans 11 residues, from the cysteine through the phenylalanine. Here the CDR3 DNA is all that survives: 33 bases in frame from base 1.